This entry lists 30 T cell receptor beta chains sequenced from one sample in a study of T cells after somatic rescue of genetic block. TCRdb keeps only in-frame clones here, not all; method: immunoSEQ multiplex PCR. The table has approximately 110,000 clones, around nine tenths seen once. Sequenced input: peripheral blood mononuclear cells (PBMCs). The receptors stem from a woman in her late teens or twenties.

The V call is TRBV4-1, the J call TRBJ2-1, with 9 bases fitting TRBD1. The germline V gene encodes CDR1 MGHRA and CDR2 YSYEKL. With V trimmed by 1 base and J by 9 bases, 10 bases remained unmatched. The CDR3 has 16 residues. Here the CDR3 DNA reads TGCGCCAGCAGCCAAGTGTTGGACAGGGGATCGAGTGAGCAGTTCTTC. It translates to CASSQVLDRGSSEQFF.

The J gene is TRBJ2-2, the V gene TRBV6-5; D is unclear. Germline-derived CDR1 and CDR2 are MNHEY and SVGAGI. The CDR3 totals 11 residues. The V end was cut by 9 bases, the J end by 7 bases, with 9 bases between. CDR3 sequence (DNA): TGTGCCAGTCGGTGGGACGGGGAGCTGTTTTTT. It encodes CASRWDGELFF.

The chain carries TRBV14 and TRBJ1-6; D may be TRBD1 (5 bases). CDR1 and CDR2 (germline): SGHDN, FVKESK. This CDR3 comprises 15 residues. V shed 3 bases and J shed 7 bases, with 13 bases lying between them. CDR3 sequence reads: CASSQLQGGNSPLHF. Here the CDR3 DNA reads TGTGCCAGCAGCCAGTTGCAGGGCGGAAATTCACCCCTCCACTTT.

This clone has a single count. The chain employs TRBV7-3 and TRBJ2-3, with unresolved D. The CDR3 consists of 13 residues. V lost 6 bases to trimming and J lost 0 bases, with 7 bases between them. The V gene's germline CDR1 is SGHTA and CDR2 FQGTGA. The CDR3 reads CASRTGSTDTQYF. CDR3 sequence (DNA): TGTGCCAGCAGGACTGGAAGCACAGATACGCAGTATTTT.

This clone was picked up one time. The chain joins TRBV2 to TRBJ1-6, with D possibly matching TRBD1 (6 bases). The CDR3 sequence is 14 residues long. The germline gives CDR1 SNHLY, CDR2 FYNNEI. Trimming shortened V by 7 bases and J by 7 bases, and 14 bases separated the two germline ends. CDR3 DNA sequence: TGTGCCAGCAACGCAGGGGCCCTGAATTCACCCCTCCACTTT. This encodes CASNAGALNSPLHF.

CDR3 nucleotides: TGTGCCAGCAGCCCGGGGGAGTGGAACGAGCAGTACTTC. Its protein product is CASSPGEWNEQYF. The chain carries TRBV7-9 and TRBJ2-7, with a weak D call TRBD2 (6 bases). CDR3 length: 13 amino acids. The germline CDR1 and CDR2 sequences are SEHNR and FQNEAQ (reference sequence). V shed 5 bases and J shed 5 bases, with 13 bases lying between them.

CDR3 nucleotides: TGTGCCAGCAGCCGACTGGCGGGGGGCGGGGAGCTGTTTTTT. It encodes CASSRLAGGGELFF. The chain employs TRBV6-5 and TRBJ2-2; 8 bases map to TRBD2. V trimming: 6 bases; J trimming: 7 bases; junction bases outside the gene matches: 7. Germline V gives CDR1 MNHEY, CDR2 SVGAGI. The CDR3 extends over 14 amino acids.

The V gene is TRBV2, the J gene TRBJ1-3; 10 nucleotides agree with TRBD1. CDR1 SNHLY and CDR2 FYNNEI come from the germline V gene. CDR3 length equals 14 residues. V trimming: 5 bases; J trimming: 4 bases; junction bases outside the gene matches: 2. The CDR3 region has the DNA TGTGCCAGCAGTCCGGGACAGGGGGGAAACACCATATATTTT. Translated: CASSPGQGGNTIYF.

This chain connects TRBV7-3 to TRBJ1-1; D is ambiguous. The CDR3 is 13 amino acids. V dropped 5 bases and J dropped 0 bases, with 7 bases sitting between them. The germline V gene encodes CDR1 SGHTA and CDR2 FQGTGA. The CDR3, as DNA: TGTGCCAGCAGCACCTCAGTGAACACTGAAGCTTTCTTT. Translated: CASSTSVNTEAFF.

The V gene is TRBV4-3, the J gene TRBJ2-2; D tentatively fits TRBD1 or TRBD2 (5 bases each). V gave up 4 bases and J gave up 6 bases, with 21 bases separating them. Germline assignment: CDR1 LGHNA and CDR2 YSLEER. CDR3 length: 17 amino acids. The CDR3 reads CASSLSPRGNRAGELFF. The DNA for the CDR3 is TGCGCCAGCAGCCTCTCCCCGAGGGGAAATAGGGCCGGGGAGCTGTTTTTT.

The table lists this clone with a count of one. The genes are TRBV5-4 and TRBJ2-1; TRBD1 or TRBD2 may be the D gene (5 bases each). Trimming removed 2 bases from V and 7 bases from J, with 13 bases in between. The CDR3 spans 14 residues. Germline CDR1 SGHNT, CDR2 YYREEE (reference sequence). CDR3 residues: CASSFPGLGNEQFF. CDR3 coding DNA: TGTGCCAGCAGCTTCCCGGGGCTGGGGAATGAGCAGTTCTTC.

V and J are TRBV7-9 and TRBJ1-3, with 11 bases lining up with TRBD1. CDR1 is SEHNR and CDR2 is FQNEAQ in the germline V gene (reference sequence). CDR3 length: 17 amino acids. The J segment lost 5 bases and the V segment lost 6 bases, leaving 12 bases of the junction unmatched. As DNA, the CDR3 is TGTGCCAGCAGTTCAGACCGGGACAGGGGGTACAGAAACACCATATATTTT. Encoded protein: CASSSDRDRGYRNTIYF. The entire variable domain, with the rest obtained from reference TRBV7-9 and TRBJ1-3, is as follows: DTGVSQNPRHKITKRGQNVTFRCDPISEHNRLYWYRQTLGQGPEFLTYFQNEAQLEKSRLLSDRFSAERPKGSFSTLEIQRTEQGDSAMYLCASSSDRDRGYRNTIYFGEGSWLTVV.

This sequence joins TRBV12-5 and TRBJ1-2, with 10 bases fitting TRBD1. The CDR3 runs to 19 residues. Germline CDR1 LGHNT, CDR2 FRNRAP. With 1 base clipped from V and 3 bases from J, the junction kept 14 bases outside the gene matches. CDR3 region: CASGLGRGQGVRPHYGYTF. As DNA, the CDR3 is TGTGCTAGTGGTTTGGGTCGCGGACAGGGGGTCCGACCCCACTATGGCTACACCTTC. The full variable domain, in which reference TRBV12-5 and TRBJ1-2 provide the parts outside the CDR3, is DARVTQTPRHKVTEMGQEVTMRCQPILGHNTVFWYRQTMMQGLELLAYFRNRAPLDDSGMPKDRFSAEMPDATLATLKIQPSEPRDSAVYFCASGLGRGQGVRPHYGYTFGSGTRLTVV.

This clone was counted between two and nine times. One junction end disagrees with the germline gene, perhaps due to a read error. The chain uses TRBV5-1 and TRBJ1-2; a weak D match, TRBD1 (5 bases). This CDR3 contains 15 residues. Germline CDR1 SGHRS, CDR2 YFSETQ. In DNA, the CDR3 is TGTGCCAGCAGCTCCGGGGGAATGCGGAGCTATGGCTACACCTTC. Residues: CASSSGGMRSYGYTF. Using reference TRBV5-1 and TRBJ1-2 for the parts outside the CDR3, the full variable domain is KAGVTQTPRYLIKTRGQQVTLSCSPISGHRSVSWYQQTPGQGLQFLFEYFSETQRNKGNFPGRFSGRQFSNSRSEMNVSTLELGDSALYLCASSSGGMRSYGYTFGSGTRLTVV.

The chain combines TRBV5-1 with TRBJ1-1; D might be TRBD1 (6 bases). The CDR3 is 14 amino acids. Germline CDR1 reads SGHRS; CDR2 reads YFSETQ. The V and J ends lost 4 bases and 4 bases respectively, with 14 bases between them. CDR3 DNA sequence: TGCGCCAGCAGCCGGGGGGCATCGAGCACTGAAGCTTTCTTT. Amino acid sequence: CASSRGASSTEAFF.

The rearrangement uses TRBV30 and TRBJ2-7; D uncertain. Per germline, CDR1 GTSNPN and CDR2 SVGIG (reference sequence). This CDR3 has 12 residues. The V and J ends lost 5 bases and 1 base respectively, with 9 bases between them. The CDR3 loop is CAWGSTSYEQYF. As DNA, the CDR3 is TGTGCCTGGGGAAGTACTTCCTACGAGCAGTACTTC.

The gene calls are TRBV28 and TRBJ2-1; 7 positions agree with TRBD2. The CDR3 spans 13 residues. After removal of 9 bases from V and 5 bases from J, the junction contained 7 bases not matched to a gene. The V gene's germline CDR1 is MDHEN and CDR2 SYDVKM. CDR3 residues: CASRLATHNEQFF. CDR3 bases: TGTGCCAGTCGACTAGCTACCCACAATGAGCAGTTCTTC.

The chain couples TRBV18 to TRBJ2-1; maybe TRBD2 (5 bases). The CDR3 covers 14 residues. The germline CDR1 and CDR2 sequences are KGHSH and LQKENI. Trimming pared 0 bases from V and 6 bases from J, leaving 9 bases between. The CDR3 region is CASSPPNSGNEQFF. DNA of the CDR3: TGTGCCAGCTCACCACCCAACAGCGGCAATGAGCAGTTCTTC. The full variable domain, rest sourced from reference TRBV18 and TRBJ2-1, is NAGVMQNPRHLVRRRGQEARLRCSPMKGHSHVYWYRQLPEEGLKFMVYLQKENIIDESGMPKERFSAEFPKEGPSILRIQQVVRGDSAAYFCASSPPNSGNEQFFGPGTRLTVL.

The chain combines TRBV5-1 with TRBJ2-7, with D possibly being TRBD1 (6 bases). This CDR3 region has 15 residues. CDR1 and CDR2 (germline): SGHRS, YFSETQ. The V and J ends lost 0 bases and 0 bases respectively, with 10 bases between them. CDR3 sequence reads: CASSLGPGHSYEQYF. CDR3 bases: TGCGCCAGCAGCTTGGGCCCGGGACACTCCTACGAGCAGTACTTC.

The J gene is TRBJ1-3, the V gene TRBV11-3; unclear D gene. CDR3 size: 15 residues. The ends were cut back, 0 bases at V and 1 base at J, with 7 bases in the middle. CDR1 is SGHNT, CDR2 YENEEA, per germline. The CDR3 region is CASSLEAQSGNTIYF. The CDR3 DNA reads TGTGCCAGCAGCTTAGAGGCACAATCTGGAAACACCATATATTTT.

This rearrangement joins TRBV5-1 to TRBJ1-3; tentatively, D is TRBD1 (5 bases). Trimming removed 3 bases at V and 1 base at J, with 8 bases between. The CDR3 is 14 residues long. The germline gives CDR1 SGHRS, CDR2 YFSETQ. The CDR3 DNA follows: TGCGCCAGCAGCTCACAGGCTTCTGGAAACACCATATATTTT. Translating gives CASSSQASGNTIYF.

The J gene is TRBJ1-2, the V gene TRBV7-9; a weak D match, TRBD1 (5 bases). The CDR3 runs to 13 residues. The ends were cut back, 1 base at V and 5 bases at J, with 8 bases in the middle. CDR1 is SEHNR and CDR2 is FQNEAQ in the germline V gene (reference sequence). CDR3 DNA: TGTGCCAGCAGCTTAGGGGCAGGGTATGGCTACACCTTC. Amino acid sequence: CASSLGAGYGYTF.

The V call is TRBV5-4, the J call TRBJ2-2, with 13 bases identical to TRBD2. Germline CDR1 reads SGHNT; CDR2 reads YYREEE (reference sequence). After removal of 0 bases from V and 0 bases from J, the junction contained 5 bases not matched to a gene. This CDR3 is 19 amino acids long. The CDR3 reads CASSLELAGGIANTGELFF. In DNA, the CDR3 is TGTGCCAGCAGCTTGGAACTAGCGGGGGGGATCGCGAACACCGGGGAGCTGTTTTTT.

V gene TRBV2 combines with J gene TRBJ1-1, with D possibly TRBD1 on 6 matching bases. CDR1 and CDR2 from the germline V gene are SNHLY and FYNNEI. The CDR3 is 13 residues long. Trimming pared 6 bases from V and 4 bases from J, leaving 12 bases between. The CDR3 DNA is TGTGCCAGCAGCACCGAGGGGGGCACTGAAGCTTTCTTT. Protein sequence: CASSTEGGTEAFF.

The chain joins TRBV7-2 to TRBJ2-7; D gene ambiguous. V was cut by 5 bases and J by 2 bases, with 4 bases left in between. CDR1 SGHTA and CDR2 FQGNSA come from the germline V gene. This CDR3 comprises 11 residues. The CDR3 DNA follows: TGTGCCAGCAGCCATGCCTACGAGCAGTACTTC. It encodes CASSHAYEQYF. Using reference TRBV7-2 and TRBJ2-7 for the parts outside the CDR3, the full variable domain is GAGVSQSPSNKVTEKGKDVELRCDPISGHTALYWYRQSLGQGLEFLIYFQGNSAPDKSGLPSDRFSAERTGGSVSTLTIQRTQQEDSAVYLCASSHAYEQYFGPGTRLTVT.

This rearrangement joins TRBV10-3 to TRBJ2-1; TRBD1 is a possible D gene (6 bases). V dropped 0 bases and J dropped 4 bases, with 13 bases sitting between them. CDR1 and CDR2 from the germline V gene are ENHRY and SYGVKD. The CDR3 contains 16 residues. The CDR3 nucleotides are TGTGCCATCAGTGAGTCCCCAGGGGCTTATTACAATGAGCAGTTCTTC. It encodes CAISESPGAYYNEQFF.

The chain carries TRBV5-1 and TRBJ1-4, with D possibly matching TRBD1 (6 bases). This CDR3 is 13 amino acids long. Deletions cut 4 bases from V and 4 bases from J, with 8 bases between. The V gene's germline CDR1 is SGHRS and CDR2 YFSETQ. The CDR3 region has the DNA TGCGCCAGCAGCCGGACAGTTAATGAAAAACTGTTTTTT. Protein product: CASSRTVNEKLFF.

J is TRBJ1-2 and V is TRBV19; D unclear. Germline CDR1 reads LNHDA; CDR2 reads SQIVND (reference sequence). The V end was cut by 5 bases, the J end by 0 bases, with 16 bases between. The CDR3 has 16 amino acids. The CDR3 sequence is CASSVPGVPANYGYTF. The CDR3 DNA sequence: TGTGCCAGTAGTGTCCCTGGGGTCCCAGCTAACTATGGCTACACCTTC. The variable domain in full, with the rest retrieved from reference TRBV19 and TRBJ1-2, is DGGITQSPKYLFRKEGQNVTLSCEQNLNHDAMYWYRQDPGQGLRLIYYSQIVNDFQKGDIAEGYSVSREKKESFPLTVTSAQKNPTAFYLCASSVPGVPANYGYTFGSGTRLTVV.

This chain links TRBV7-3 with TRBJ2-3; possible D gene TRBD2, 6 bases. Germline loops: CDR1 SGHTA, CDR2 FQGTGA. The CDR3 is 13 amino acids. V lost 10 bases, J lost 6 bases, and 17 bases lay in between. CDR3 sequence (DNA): TGTGCCACCCGTCTAGCGCATTCGGATACGCAGTATTTT. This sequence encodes CATRLAHSDTQYF.

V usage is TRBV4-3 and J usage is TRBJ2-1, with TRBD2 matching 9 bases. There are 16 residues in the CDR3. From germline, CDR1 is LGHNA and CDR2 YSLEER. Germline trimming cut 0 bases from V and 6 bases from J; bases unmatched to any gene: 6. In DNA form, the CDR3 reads TGCGCCAGCAGCCAAGAATACGGCGGGGGGGGCAATGAGCAGTTCTTC. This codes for CASSQEYGGGGNEQFF.